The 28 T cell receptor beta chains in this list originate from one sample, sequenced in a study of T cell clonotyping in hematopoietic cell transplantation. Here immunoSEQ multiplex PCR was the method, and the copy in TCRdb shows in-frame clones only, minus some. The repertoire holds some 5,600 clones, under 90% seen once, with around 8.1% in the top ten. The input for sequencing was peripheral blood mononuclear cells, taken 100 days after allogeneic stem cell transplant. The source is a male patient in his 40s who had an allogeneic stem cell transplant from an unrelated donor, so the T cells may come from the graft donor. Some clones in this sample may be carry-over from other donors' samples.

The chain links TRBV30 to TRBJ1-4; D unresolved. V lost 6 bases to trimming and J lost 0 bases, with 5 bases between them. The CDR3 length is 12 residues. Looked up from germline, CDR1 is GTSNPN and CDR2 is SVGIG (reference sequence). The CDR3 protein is CACPTTNEKLFF. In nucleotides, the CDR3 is TGTGCCTGTCCCACAACTAATGAAAAACTGTTTTTT.

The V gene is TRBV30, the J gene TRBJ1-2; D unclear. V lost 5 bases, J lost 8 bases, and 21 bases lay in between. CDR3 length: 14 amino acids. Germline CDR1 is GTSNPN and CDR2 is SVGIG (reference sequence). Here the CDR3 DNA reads TGTGCCTGGCGAGCGTCCGGGGTTGTCGGGGGCTACACCTTC. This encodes CAWRASGVVGGYTF.

The CDR3 loop reads CASSVQGGGMGNTIYF. CDR3 coding DNA: TGCGCCAGCAGCGTACAGGGTGGAGGTATGGGAAACACCATATATTTT. The V and J genes are TRBV5-1 and TRBJ1-3; perhaps TRBD1 as D (6 bases). V dropped 4 bases and J dropped 4 bases, with 18 bases sitting between them. Germline-derived CDR1 and CDR2 are SGHRS and YFSETQ. There are 16 residues in the CDR3.

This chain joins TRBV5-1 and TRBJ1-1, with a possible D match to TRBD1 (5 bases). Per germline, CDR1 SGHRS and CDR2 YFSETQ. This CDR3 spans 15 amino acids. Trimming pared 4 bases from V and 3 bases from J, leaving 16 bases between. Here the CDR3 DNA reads TGCGCCAGCAGCCCGACGGGGGGGTGGGACACTGAAGCTTTCTTT. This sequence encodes CASSPTGGWDTEAFF.

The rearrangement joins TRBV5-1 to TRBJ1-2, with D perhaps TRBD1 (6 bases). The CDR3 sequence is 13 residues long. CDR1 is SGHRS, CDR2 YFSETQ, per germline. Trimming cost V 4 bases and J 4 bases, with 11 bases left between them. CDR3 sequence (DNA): TGCGCCAGCAGCGACCGGGACACCTATGGCTACACCTTC. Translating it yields CASSDRDTYGYTF.

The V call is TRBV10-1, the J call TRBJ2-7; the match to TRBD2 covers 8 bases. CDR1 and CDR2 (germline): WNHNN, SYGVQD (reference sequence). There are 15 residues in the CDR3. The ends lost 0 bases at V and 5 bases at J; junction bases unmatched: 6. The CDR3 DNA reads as TGCGCCAGCAGTGAGTCGAGAAGCGGGGGAGACGAGCAGTACTTC. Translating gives CASSESRSGGDEQYF.

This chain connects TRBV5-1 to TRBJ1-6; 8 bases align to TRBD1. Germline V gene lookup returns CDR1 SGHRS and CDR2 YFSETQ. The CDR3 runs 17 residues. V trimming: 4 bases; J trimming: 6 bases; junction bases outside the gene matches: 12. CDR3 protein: CASSAHQGANLNSPLHF. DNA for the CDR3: TGCGCCAGCAGCGCCCATCAGGGGGCTAATCTTAATTCACCCCTCCACTTT. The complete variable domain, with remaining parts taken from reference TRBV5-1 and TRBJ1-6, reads KAGVTQTPRYLIKTRGQQVTLSCSPISGHRSVSWYQQTPGQGLQFLFEYFSETQRNKGNFPGRFSGRQFSNSRSEMNVSTLELGDSALYLCASSAHQGANLNSPLHFGNGTRLTVT.

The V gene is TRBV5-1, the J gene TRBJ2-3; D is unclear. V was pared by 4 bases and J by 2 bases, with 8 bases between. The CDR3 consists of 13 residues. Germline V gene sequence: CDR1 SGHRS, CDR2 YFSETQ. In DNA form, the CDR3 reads TGCGCCAGCAGCGCCCAACCCACAGATACGCAGTATTTT. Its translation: CASSAQPTDTQYF.

CDR3 in amino acids: CASSWTTGNKNIQYF. Written as DNA, the CDR3 is TGCGCCAGCAGCTGGACGACAGGGAACAAAAACATTCAGTACTTC. This chain uses TRBV5-1 with TRBJ2-4; 7 bases fit TRBD1. J gave up 3 bases and V 3 bases, and 6 bases lay outside the gene matches. The CDR3 loop spans 15 amino acids. CDR1 and CDR2 (germline): SGHRS, YFSETQ.

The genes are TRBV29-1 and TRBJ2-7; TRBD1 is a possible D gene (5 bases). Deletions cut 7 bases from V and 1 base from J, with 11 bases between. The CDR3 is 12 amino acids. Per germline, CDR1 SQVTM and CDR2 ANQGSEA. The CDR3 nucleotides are TGCAGCGCCCGACAGACTTCCTACGAGCAGTACTTC. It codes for CSARQTSYEQYF.

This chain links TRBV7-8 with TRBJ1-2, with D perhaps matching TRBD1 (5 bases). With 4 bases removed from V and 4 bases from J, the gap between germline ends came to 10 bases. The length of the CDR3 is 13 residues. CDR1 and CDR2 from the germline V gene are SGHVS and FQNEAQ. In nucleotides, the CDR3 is TGTGCCAGCAGCTCGGGACCGTCCTATGGCTACACCTTC. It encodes CASSSGPSYGYTF.

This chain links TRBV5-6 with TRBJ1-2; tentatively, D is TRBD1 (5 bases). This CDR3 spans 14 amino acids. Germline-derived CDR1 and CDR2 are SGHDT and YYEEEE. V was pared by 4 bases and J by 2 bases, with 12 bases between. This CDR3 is CASSGDQGNYGYTF. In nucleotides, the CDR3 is TGTGCCAGCAGCGGGGACCAAGGCAACTATGGCTACACCTTC.

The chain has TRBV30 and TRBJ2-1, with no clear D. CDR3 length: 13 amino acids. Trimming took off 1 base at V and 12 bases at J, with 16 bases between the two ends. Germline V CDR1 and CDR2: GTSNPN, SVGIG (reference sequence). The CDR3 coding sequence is TGTGCCTGGAGTGCCACTGAGTTAAGTGGGCAGTTCTTC. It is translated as CAWSATELSGQFF.

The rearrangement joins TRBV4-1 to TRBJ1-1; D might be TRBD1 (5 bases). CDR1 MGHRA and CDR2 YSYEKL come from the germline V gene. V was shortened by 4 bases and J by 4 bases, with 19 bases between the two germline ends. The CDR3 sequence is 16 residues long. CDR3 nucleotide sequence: TGCGCCAGCAGCCCTACCGGGACGGGTAGAGGCACTGAAGCTTTCTTT. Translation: CASSPTGTGRGTEAFF.

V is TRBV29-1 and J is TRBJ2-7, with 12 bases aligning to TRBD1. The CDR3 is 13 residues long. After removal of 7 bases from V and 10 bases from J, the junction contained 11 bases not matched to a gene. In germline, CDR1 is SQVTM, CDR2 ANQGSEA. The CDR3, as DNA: TGCAGCGCTAGCCGGGACAGGGGGCGAGGACAGTACTTC. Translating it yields CSASRDRGRGQYF.

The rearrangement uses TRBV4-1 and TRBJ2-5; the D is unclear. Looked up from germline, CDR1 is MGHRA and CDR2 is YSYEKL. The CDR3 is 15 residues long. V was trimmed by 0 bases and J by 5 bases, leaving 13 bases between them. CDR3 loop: CASSQDGIAGETQYF. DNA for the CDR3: TGCGCCAGCAGCCAAGATGGGATAGCCGGGGAGACCCAGTACTTC.

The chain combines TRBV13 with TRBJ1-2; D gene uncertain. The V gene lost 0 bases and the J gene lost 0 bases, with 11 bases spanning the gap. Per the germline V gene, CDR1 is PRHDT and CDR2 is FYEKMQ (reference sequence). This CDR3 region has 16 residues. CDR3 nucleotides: TGTGCCAGCAGCTTAGGGCTCGAGGATTCTAACTATGGCTACACCTTC. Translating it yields CASSLGLEDSNYGYTF.

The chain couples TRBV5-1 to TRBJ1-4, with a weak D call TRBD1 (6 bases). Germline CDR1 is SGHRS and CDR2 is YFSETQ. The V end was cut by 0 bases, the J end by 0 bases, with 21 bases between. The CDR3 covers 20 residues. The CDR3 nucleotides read TGCGCCAGCAGCTTGGATTCCGAAGGACAGCAGGACCCAACTAATGAAAAACTGTTTTTT. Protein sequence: CASSLDSEGQQDPTNEKLFF. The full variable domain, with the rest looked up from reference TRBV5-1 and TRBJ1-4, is KAGVTQTPRYLIKTRGQQVTLSCSPISGHRSVSWYQQTPGQGLQFLFEYFSETQRNKGNFPGRFSGRQFSNSRSEMNVSTLELGDSALYLCASSLDSEGQQDPTNEKLFFGSGTQLSVL.

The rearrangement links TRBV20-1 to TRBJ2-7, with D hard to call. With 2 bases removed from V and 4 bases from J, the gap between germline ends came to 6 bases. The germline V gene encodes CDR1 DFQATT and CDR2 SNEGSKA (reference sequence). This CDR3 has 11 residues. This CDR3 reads CSARFGYEQYF. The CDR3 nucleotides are TGCAGTGCTAGATTTGGTTACGAGCAGTACTTC.

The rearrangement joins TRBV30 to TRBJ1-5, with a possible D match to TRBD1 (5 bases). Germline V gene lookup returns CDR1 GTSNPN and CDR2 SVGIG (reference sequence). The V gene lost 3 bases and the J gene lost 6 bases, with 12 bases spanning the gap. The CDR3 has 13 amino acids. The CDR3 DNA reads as TGTGCCTGGAGGGGGGTAGACGGTCAGCCCCAGCATTTT. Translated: CAWRGVDGQPQHF.

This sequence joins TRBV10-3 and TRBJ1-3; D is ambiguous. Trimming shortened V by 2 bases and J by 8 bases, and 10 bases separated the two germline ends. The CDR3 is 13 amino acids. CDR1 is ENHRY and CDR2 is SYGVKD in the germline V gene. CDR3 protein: CAISEMGGDTIYF. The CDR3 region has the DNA TGTGCCATCAGTGAGATGGGAGGCGACACCATATATTTT.

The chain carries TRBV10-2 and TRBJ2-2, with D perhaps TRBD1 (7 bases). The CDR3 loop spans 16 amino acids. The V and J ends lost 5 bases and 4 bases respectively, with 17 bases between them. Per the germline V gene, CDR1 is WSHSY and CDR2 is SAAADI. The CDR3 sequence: CASSSTGTAGTGELFF. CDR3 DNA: TGCGCCAGCAGTTCCACAGGGACAGCGGGCACCGGGGAGCTGTTTTTT.

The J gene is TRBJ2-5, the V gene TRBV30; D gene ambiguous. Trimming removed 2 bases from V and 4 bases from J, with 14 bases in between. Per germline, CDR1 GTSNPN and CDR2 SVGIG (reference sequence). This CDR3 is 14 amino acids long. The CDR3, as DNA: TGTGCCTGGAGTAACGGGCCCCGAGGAGAGACCCAGTACTTC. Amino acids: CAWSNGPRGETQYF.

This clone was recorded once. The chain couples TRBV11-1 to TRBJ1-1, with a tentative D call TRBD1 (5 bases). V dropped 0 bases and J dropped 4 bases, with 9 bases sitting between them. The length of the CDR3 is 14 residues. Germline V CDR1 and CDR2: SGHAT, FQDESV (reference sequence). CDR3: CASSLAQGATEAFF. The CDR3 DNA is TGTGCCAGCAGCTTAGCGCAGGGCGCCACTGAAGCTTTCTTT.

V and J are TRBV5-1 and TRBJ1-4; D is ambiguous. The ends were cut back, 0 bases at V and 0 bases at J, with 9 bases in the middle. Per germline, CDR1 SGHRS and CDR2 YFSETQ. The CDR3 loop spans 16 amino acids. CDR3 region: CASSLDGPATNEKLFF. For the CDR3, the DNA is TGCGCCAGCAGCTTGGATGGTCCTGCAACTAATGAAAAACTGTTTTTT.

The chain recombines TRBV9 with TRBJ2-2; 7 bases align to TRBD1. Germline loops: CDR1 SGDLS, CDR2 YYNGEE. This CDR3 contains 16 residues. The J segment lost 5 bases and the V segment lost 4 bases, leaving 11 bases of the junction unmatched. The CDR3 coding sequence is TGTGCCAGCAGCCCCCGGGACAGCCAAACTACCGGGGAGCTGTTTTTT. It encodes CASSPRDSQTTGELFF.

Here the CDR3 DNA reads TGTGCCAGCAGTTACTCTCCAACAGTAGAGACTGAAGCTTTCTTT. Translated: CASSYSPTVETEAFF. The chain has TRBV6-5 and TRBJ1-1, with D hard to call. V was cut by 0 bases and J by 5 bases, with 13 bases left in between. Germline V gene sequence: CDR1 MNHEY, CDR2 SVGAGI. The CDR3 runs 15 residues.

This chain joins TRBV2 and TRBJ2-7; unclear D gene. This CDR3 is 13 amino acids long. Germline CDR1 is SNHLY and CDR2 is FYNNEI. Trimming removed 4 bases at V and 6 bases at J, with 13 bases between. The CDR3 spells CASSVYQQSEQYF. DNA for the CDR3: TGTGCCAGCAGTGTGTACCAGCAAAGCGAGCAGTACTTC.